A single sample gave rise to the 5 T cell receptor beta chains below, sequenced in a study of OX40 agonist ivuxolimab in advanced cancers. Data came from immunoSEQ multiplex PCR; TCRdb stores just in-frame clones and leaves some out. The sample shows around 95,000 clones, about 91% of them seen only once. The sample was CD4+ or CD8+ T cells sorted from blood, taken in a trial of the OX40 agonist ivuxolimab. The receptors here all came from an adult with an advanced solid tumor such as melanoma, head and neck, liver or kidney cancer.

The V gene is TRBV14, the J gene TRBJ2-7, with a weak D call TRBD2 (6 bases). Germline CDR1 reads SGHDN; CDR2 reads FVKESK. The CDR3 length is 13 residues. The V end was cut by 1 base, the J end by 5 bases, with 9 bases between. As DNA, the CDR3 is TGTGCCAGCAGCCAAGTAGGAGGGGACGAGCAGTACTTC. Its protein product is CASSQVGGDEQYF.

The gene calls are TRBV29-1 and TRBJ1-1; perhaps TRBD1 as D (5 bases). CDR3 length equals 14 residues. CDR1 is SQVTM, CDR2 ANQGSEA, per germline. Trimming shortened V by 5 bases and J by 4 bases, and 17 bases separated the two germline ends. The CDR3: CSVLEGRSSTEAFF. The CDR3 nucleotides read TGCAGCGTTTTGGAGGGGCGGTCGAGCACTGAAGCTTTCTTT. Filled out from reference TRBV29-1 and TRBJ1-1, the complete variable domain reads SAVISQKPSRDICQRGTSLTIQCQVDSQVTMMFWYRQQPGQSLTLIATANQGSEATYESGFVIDKFPISRPNLTFSTLTVSNMSPEDSSIYLCSVLEGRSSTEAFFGQGTRLTVV.

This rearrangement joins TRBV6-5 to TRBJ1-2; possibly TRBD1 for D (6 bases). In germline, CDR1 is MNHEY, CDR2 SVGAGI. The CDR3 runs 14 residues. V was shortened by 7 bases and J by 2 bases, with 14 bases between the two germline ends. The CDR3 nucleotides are TGTGCCAGCACCAGAGGGGGGCAGAACTATGGCTACACCTTC. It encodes CASTRGGQNYGYTF.

The DNA of the CDR3 is TGTGCCAGCAGTTACTCGACAGGGTCTCGGGACGAGCAGTACTTC. It specifies CASSYSTGSRDEQYF. V and J are TRBV6-6 and TRBJ2-7; 7 positions agree with TRBD1. Germline assignment: CDR1 MNHNY and CDR2 SVGAGI (reference sequence). CDR3 length: 15 amino acids. The V gene end was trimmed by 0 bases and the J gene end by 5 bases; junction bases not matched to a gene: 7.

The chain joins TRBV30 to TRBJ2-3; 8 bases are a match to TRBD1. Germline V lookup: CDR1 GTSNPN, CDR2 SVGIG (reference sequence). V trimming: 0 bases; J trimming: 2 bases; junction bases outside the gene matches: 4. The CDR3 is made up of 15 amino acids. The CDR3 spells CAWSVGQGNTDTQYF. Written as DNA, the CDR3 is TGTGCCTGGAGTGTAGGACAGGGAAACACAGATACGCAGTATTTT.